The 27 T cell receptor beta chains reported below all come from one sample, sequenced in a study of radiotherapy plus CTLA-4 blockade in lung cancer. Assay used: immunoSEQ multiplex PCR; TCRdb lists only in-frame clones, some missing. The table lists approximately 90,000 clones, about four fifths of them singletons. The sequences come from peripheral blood, collected from a patient treated with radiotherapy plus ipilimumab. These receptors originate from a human donor with non-small cell lung cancer who had stable disease on radiotherapy plus ipilimumab.

This clone has just one count. This sequence joins TRBV7-8 and TRBJ2-3; D call uncertain. Germline values: CDR1 SGHVS, CDR2 FQNEAQ. The CDR3 has 17 amino acids. V lost 1 base, J lost 0 bases, and 14 bases lay in between. The CDR3 loop is CASSLGAVGSSTDTQYF. The CDR3 DNA follows: TGTGCCAGCAGCTTAGGAGCAGTGGGTTCTAGCACAGATACGCAGTATTTT.

The rearrangement joins TRBV11-2 to TRBJ2-5; 7 bases line up with TRBD1. CDR1 and CDR2 from the germline V gene are SGHAT and FQNNGV. V shed 0 bases and J 4 bases; nucleotides not matched to a gene: 8. CDR3 length: 16 amino acids. As DNA, the CDR3 is TGTGCCAGCAGCTTAGATCCGGGACAGAGGGGAGAGACCCAGTACTTC. Its protein product is CASSLDPGQRGETQYF.

The chain employs TRBV6-6 and TRBJ2-1; 10 nucleotides agree with TRBD2. J gave up 6 bases and V 5 bases, and 10 bases lay outside the gene matches. The germline V gene encodes CDR1 MNHNY and CDR2 SVGAGI (reference sequence). The CDR3 consists of 16 residues. The CDR3 DNA follows: TGTGCCAGCAGTACGCCGAGCGGGAGGGCCCCCAATGAGCAGTTCTTC. This codes for CASSTPSGRAPNEQFF.

The chain uses TRBV18 and TRBJ2-2; D may match TRBD1 or TRBD2 (5 bases each). This CDR3 has 15 amino acids. Trimming left V 6 bases short and J 4 bases short, with 15 bases between. Germline CDR1 is KGHSH and CDR2 is LQKENI. The CDR3 protein is CASSIAGAATGELFF. Here the CDR3 DNA reads TGTGCCAGCTCGATCGCCGGGGCGGCCACCGGGGAGCTGTTTTTT.

The chain uses TRBV14 and TRBJ2-3; TRBD1 or TRBD2 may be the D gene (6 bases each). The CDR3 loop spans 16 amino acids. V lost 7 bases, J lost 3 bases, and 20 bases lay in between. Germline assignment: CDR1 SGHDN and CDR2 FVKESK. The CDR3, as DNA: TGTGCCAGCAACCTAAGGGGGGACACTAGAACAGATACGCAGTATTTT. Translating it yields CASNLRGDTRTDTQYF.

The chain combines TRBV5-1 with TRBJ2-3, with a possible D match to TRBD2 (5 bases). Trimming stripped 0 bases from V and 4 bases from J, with 9 bases between. The CDR3 runs to 14 residues. Germline V gene sequence: CDR1 SGHRS, CDR2 YFSETQ. CDR3 loop: CASSLASGSDTQYF. The CDR3 nucleotides read TGCGCCAGCAGCTTGGCGAGCGGCTCAGATACGCAGTATTTT.

V is TRBV7-3 and J is TRBJ2-7; 8 nucleotides match TRBD1. Germline V gene data show CDR1 as SGHTA and CDR2 as FQGTGA. V shed 6 bases, J shed 4 bases, and the junction held 5 bases outside the gene matches. CDR3 length: 13 amino acids. The CDR3 here is CASSLDRAYEQYF. CDR3 DNA: TGTGCCAGCAGTTTGGACAGGGCTTACGAGCAGTACTTC.

The CDR3 is CASSYIGQTNSPLHF. The CDR3 DNA reads TGTGCCAGCAGCTACATCGGACAGACTAATTCACCCCTCCACTTT. This sequence joins TRBV7-9 and TRBJ1-6; D may be TRBD1 (6 bases). Germline CDR1 and CDR2: SEHNR and FQNEAQ (reference sequence). V was cut by 4 bases and J by 6 bases, with 13 bases left in between. The CDR3 has 15 residues.

The chain employs TRBV19 and TRBJ1-5, with a tentative D call TRBD1 (5 bases). Germline lookup yields CDR1 LNHDA and CDR2 SQIVND (reference sequence). This CDR3 spans 16 amino acids. The ends were cut back, 5 bases at V and 6 bases at J, with 20 bases in the middle. This CDR3 is CASSVPGLGAGQPQHF. Written as DNA, the CDR3 is TGTGCCAGTAGTGTGCCGGGACTTGGTGCTGGTCAGCCCCAGCATTTT.

The V gene is TRBV9, the J gene TRBJ2-4, with D possibly matching TRBD1 (6 bases). Trimming took off 2 bases at V and 2 bases at J, with 11 bases between the two ends. Germline V gives CDR1 SGDLS, CDR2 YYNGEE. The CDR3 loop spans 15 amino acids. The CDR3 DNA sequence: TGTGCCAGCAGCGTGGGGGCCCCTTCCAAAAACATTCAGTACTTC. Amino acid sequence: CASSVGAPSKNIQYF.

The rearrangement joins TRBV28 to TRBJ1-5, with 8 bases aligning to TRBD1. Germline V gene sequence: CDR1 MDHEN, CDR2 SYDVKM. V was pared by 5 bases and J by 3 bases, with 3 bases of the junction left unmatched. The CDR3 loop spans 14 amino acids. CDR3 nucleotide sequence: TGTGCCAGCAGTACGGACAGGGTCAATCAGCCCCAGCATTTT. As protein: CASSTDRVNQPQHF.

The chain employs TRBV2 and TRBJ2-7; 8 bases agree with TRBD1. The CDR3 is made up of 15 amino acids. Germline-derived CDR1 and CDR2 are SNHLY and FYNNEI. V was pared by 7 bases and J by 1 base, with 9 bases of the junction left unmatched. CDR3 protein: CASTGQGASSYEQYF. The CDR3 nucleotides are TGTGCCAGCACCGGGCAGGGGGCATCTTCCTACGAGCAGTACTTC.

In its sample, this clone was seen once. V and J are TRBV27 and TRBJ1-5; 7 bases agree with TRBD1. CDR1 and CDR2 (germline): MNHEY, SMNVEV (reference sequence). CDR3 length equals 14 residues. J was trimmed by 5 bases and V by 6 bases; bases with no gene match: 7. CDR3: CASSPDRLDQPQHF. The DNA for the CDR3 is TGTGCCAGCAGCCCGGACAGGCTAGATCAGCCCCAGCATTTT.

Points on this clone: One end of the junction varies from germline; a read error may be responsible. V is TRBV7-9 and J is TRBJ2-6, with 10 bases that match TRBD1. This CDR3 contains 17 residues. Germline loops: CDR1 SEHNR, CDR2 FQNEAQ (reference sequence). For the CDR3, the DNA is TGTGCCAGCAGCTCCTCGACAGGGGGCACTGGGACCAACGTCCTGACTTTC. Translating gives CASSSSTGGTGTNVLTF. The entire variable domain, with the rest obtained from reference TRBV7-9 and TRBJ2-6, is as follows: DTGVSQNPRHKITKRGQNVTFRCDPISEHNRLYWYRQTLGQGPEFLTYFQNEAQLEKSRLLSDRFSAERPKGSFSTLEIQRTEQGDSAMYLCASSSSTGGTGTNVLTFGAGSRLTVL.

The chain has TRBV5-4 and TRBJ2-3; the D is unclear. The CDR3 extends over 12 amino acids. The V end lost 0 bases, the J end lost 2 bases, and 1 base lay between the germline ends. The V gene's germline CDR1 is SGHNT and CDR2 YYREEE (reference sequence). The CDR3 sequence is CASSLATDTQYF. CDR3 nucleotides: TGTGCCAGCAGCTTGGCCACAGATACGCAGTATTTT.

The chain is built from TRBV10-2 and TRBJ2-1, with D possibly being TRBD2 (5 bases). Per germline, CDR1 WSHSY and CDR2 SAAADI. The V and J ends lost 8 bases and 7 bases respectively, with 15 bases between them. The CDR3 totals 13 residues. CDR3 sequence (DNA): TGCGCCAGCTGGGTCCGGGGTCGGAATGAGCAGTTCTTC. Its protein is CASWVRGRNEQFF.

J is TRBJ2-5 and V is TRBV7-2; 10 bases align to TRBD2. The trim removed 5 bases at V and 5 bases at J, leaving 8 bases unmatched. Germline assignment: CDR1 SGHTA and CDR2 FQGNSA. The CDR3 runs to 15 residues. DNA of the CDR3: TGTGCCAGCAGCGCCGGACTAGCGGTGAGGGAGACCCAGTACTTC. This codes for CASSAGLAVRETQYF. The full variable domain, rest sourced from reference TRBV7-2 and TRBJ2-5, is GAGVSQSPSNKVTEKGKDVELRCDPISGHTALYWYRQSLGQGLEFLIYFQGNSAPDKSGLPSDRFSAERTGGSVSTLTIQRTQQEDSAVYLCASSAGLAVRETQYFGPGTRLLVL.

The gene calls are TRBV9 and TRBJ2-2; TRBD2 matches at 9 bases. Germline lookup yields CDR1 SGDLS and CDR2 YYNGEE. The CDR3 length is 17 residues. V shed 4 bases and J 0 bases; nucleotides not matched to a gene: 7. CDR3 sequence reads: CASSSPGTSPNTGELFF. As DNA, the CDR3 is TGTGCCAGCAGCTCCCCCGGGACTAGCCCGAACACCGGGGAGCTGTTTTTT.

The CDR3 sequence: CASSPQGGTKETQYF. The CDR3, as DNA: TGTGCCAGCAGCCCCCAGGGGGGGACCAAAGAGACCCAGTACTTC. This chain connects TRBV9 to TRBJ2-5; D possibly matches TRBD1 or TRBD2 (7 bases each). Germline V gene sequence: CDR1 SGDLS, CDR2 YYNGEE. The CDR3 sequence is 15 residues long. Between the trimmed V and J ends, which lost 4 bases and 3 bases, there was a span of 16 bases.

V gene TRBV5-1 combines with J gene TRBJ2-1, with TRBD2 matching over 8 bases. This CDR3 is 14 amino acids long. From germline, CDR1 is SGHRS and CDR2 YFSETQ. J was trimmed by 5 bases and V by 4 bases; bases with no gene match: 5. The CDR3 region has the DNA TGCGCCAGCAGCCTTCGTAGCGGGGACAATGAGCAGTTCTTC. Protein: CASSLRSGDNEQFF.

This chain connects TRBV6-4 to TRBJ2-3, with 9 positions matching TRBD2. Germline CDR1 is MRHNA and CDR2 is SNTAGT. The CDR3 sequence is 15 residues long. V gave up 2 bases and J gave up 6 bases; unmatched junction bases: 6. CDR3 coding DNA: TGTGCCAGCAGTGACGTAGCGGGGGCGCGTGATACGCAGTATTTT. Encoded protein: CASSDVAGARDTQYF.

In the case of this clone: Its ends do not fully match the called genes, so a read error is possible. The chain combines TRBV10-2 with TRBJ2-7; D is possibly TRBD1 (5 bases). Germline-derived CDR1 and CDR2 are WSHSY and SAAADI. The CDR3 runs 13 residues. The CDR3 nucleotides read TGCGCCAGCAGTGAGTCAGGACACCCTACGAGCTTATGG. Protein: CASSESGHPTSLW.

This clone has just one count. This chain links TRBV27 with TRBJ2-1; TRBD2 matches at 8 bases. The CDR3 length is 13 residues. Germline lookup yields CDR1 MNHEY and CDR2 SMNVEV (reference sequence). V trimming: 8 bases; J trimming: 7 bases; junction bases outside the gene matches: 7. CDR3: CASSSGLANEQFF. As DNA, the CDR3 is TGTGCCAGCTCCTCAGGACTAGCAAATGAGCAGTTCTTC.

The genes are TRBV5-6 and TRBJ1-3; no firm D call. CDR1 SGHDT and CDR2 YYEEEE come from the germline V gene. The CDR3 runs 14 residues. V lost 4 bases and J 0 bases, leaving 8 bases between the germline ends. The DNA of the CDR3 is TGTGCCAGCAGCCCTGCGGGCTCTGGAAACACCATATATTTT. Translation: CASSPAGSGNTIYF.

This clone was seen a single time. This chain uses TRBV5-5 with TRBJ1-1; tentatively, D is TRBD1 (5 bases). This CDR3 is built from 13 residues. Germline loops: CDR1 SGHKS, CDR2 YYEKEE (reference sequence). Trimming removed 0 bases from V and 5 bases from J, with 8 bases in between. The chain's CDR3 is CASSLAGRTEAFF. The DNA for the CDR3 is TGTGCCAGCAGCTTGGCAGGGAGAACTGAAGCTTTCTTT. Based on the CDR3 plus reference TRBV5-5 and TRBJ1-1, the full variable domain is DAGVTQSPTHLIKTRGQQVTLRCSPISGHKSVSWYQQVLGQGPQFIFQYYEKEERGRGNFPDRFSARQFPNYSSELNVNALLLGDSALYLCASSLAGRTEAFFGQGTRLTVV.

Details on this clone: The sample has other DNA sequences that encode this CDR3 too. The chain links TRBV5-1 to TRBJ2-5; D remains unclear. Per germline, CDR1 SGHRS and CDR2 YFSETQ. With 1 base removed from V and 7 bases from J, the gap between germline ends came to 8 bases. CDR3 length: 12 amino acids. The CDR3 loop reads CASSLRSGTQYF. CDR3 bases: TGCGCCAGCAGCTTGAGATCGGGGACCCAGTACTTC.

The chain is built from TRBV2 and TRBJ2-5; tentative D call: TRBD1 (6 bases). Trimming removed 4 bases from V and 2 bases from J, with 8 bases in between. Germline V CDR1 and CDR2: SNHLY, FYNNEI. This CDR3 has 13 amino acids. The CDR3 is CASSARGQETQYF. The CDR3 DNA follows: TGTGCCAGCAGTGCAAGGGGGCAAGAGACCCAGTACTTC.